The rows below give T cell receptor beta chains drawn from one sample of a study of blood T cell repertoires in COVID-19. The assay was immunoSEQ multiplex PCR, and TCRdb's table has in-frame clones only and misses some. The sample shows 100,000 to 150,000 clones, 74% of them seen only once. Sequencing was done on a sample of peripheral blood. The receptors were gathered from a man at least 80 years old with COVID-19, enrolled during active disease. Both conserved end residues are part of each CDR3. Fields, in order: V gene, D gene, clone size, J gene, CDR3 DNA, CDR3 protein. A D gene is named only where the DNA matches it firmly. Size tells how often a clone was seen (once, few, many) or the class of an expanded clone, and some rows leave it out.

V: TRBV11-3; D: TRBD2; size: NA; J: TRBJ2-1; DNA: TGTGCCAGCAGCTCCGCGGGAGTCGGTGAGCAGTTCTTC; CDR3: CASSSAGVGEQFF
V: TRBV2; D: NA; size: NA; J: TRBJ1-1; DNA: TGTGCCAGCAGTGAAGGTCCAGGGGTGGGCACTGAAGCTTTCTTT; CDR3: CASSEGPGVGTEAFF
V: TRBV2; D: NA; size: NA; J: TRBJ2-1; DNA: TGTGCCACCCTGACCCTGGCGGATGAGCAGTTCTTC; CDR3: CATLTLADEQFF
V: TRBV21-1; D: NA; size: NA; J: TRBJ1-6; DNA: TGTGCCAGCAGCAAAGGCCAGGGGGCGTCACCCCTCCACTTT; CDR3: CASSKGQGASPLHF
V: TRBV7-3; D: NA; size: few; J: TRBJ2-3; DNA: TGTGCCAGCAGCTTAACGTTAACGGGGGTCACAGATACGCAGTATTTT; CDR3: CASSLTLTGVTDTQYF
V: TRBV27; D: NA; size: NA; J: TRBJ1-2; DNA: TGTGCCAGCAGTCCCAGTAATAACTATGGCTACACCTTC; CDR3: CASSPSNNYGYTF
V: TRBV11-2; D: TRBD1; size: NA; J: TRBJ2-1; DNA: TGTGCCAGCAGCTTAGAGGGACAGGGGGTGCAGTTCTTC; CDR3: CASSLEGQGVQFF
V: TRBV10-2; D: NA; size: many; J: TRBJ1-5; DNA: TGCGCCAGCAGTGCCCGGGATAGCAATCAGCCCCAGCATTTT; CDR3: CASSARDSNQPQHF
V: TRBV19; D: TRBD1; size: NA; J: TRBJ1-6; DNA: TGTGCCAGTAGCGGACAGGGAGGCGGTAATTCACCCCTCCACTTT; CDR3: CASSGQGGGNSPLHF
V: TRBV30; D: NA; size: NA; J: TRBJ1-3; DNA: TGTGCCTGGAGTTTAGGGGTACCAGACACCATATATTTT; CDR3: CAWSLGVPDTIYF
V: TRBV5-1; D: NA; size: NA; J: TRBJ1-1; DNA: TGCGCCAGCAGTTACGAGGGATTGAACACTGAAGCTTTCTTT; CDR3: CASSYEGLNTEAFF
V: TRBV5-1; D: TRBD1; size: once; J: TRBJ2-7; DNA: TGCGCCAGCAGCTTTCTCTCTTCGGGACAGGGCTCCTACGAGCAGTACTTC; CDR3: CASSFLSSGQGSYEQYF
V: TRBV15; D: NA; size: NA; J: TRBJ1-3; DNA: TGTGCCACCAGCCTCCAGGGGGGAAACACCATATATTTT; CDR3: CATSLQGGNTIYF
V: TRBV5-6; D: NA; size: NA; J: TRBJ2-1; DNA: TGTGCCAGCAGCTTACTAGGCGAGTACAATGAGCAGTTCTTC; CDR3: CASSLLGEYNEQFF
V: TRBV28; D: NA; size: NA; J: TRBJ2-6; DNA: TGTGCCAGCAGTAGAGGGTCTGGGGCCAACGTCCTGACTTTC; CDR3: CASSRGSGANVLTF
V: TRBV7-2; D: NA; size: NA; J: TRBJ1-2; DNA: TGTGCCAGCAGCTTAGTGTCGGAGGGTTGGGGCTACACCTTC; CDR3: CASSLVSEGWGYTF
V: TRBV7-3; D: NA; size: NA; J: TRBJ1-2; DNA: TGTGCCAGCACTCTAGGGCGGGCTAATGGCTACACCTTC; CDR3: CASTLGRANGYTF
V: TRBV28; D: NA; size: NA; J: TRBJ1-4; DNA: TGTGCCACCTTATCAGTCGGGGGTCTTTTGACTAATGAAAAACTGTTTTTT; CDR3: CATLSVGGLLTNEKLFF
V: TRBV27; D: NA; size: few; J: TRBJ2-1; DNA: TGTGCCAGCAGCGGTGTGAGGAGGCCCGATTTAGGGCAGTTCTTC; CDR3: CASSGVRRPDLGQFF
V: TRBV2; D: TRBD1; size: NA; J: TRBJ1-2; DNA: TGTGCCAGCAGTAAAACTGGGGGACAGCTCCCTAACTATGGCTACACCTTC; CDR3: CASSKTGGQLPNYGYTF
V: TRBV11-2; D: NA; size: NA; J: TRBJ2-7; DNA: TGTGCCAGCAGCTTAAGCGGCCTAGTGGCCTCCTACGAGCAGTACTTC; CDR3: CASSLSGLVASYEQYF
V: TRBV18; D: NA; size: few; J: TRBJ2-7; DNA: TGTGCCAGCTCACCACAGGGGACCTACGAGCAGTACTTC; CDR3: CASSPQGTYEQYF
V: TRBV15; D: NA; size: NA; J: TRBJ2-1; DNA: TGTGCCACCACCGGGGACTACAATGAGCAGTTCTTC; CDR3: CATTGDYNEQFF